This TCR beta chain was recovered during a study of blood T cell repertoires in COVID-19. The CDR3 covers 15 residues. CDR1 ENHRY and CDR2 SYGVKD come from the germline V gene. The V and J ends lost 4 bases and 6 bases, in that order; junction bases with no gene match: 3. Data came from immunoSEQ multiplex PCR; TCRdb stores just in-frame clones and leaves some out. The sample lists roughly 300,000 clones; 70% to 90% were seen once. The chain has TRBV10-3 and TRBJ2-2; 12 bases fit TRBD2. This TCR came from a woman aged 18-29 years who had recovered from COVID-19. Sequencing was performed on PBMCs or T cells enriched from blood (not recorded which). The CDR3: CAISASSGRAGELFF. CDR3 DNA: TGTGCCATCAGTGCCTCTAGCGGGAGGGCCGGGGAGCTGTTTTTT.